Following are 26 T cell receptor beta chains from one sample sequenced in a study of blood T cell repertoires in COVID-19 (dated by TCRdb to the early 2020s). To prepare the library, the immunoSEQ multiplex PCR assay was applied. What TCRdb holds here is the immuneACCESS table cut down to in-frame rearrangements. Part of the clones is not present; checked against another copy, under half of the missing clones reflect an unresolved V gene, and the others are unexplained. This sample comprises roughly 300,000 clones, approximately 90% of them detected only once. The biggest ten clones account for roughly 4.5% of the sample. The sample consisted of PBMCs or T cells enriched from blood (not recorded which). Receptors were obtained from a man aged 25-45 years who had recovered from COVID-19.

The V gene is TRBV27, the J gene TRBJ2-7; 8 nucleotides match TRBD1. The CDR3 has 14 residues. J lost 2 bases, V lost 4 bases, and 4 bases had no gene match. Looked up from germline, CDR1 is MNHEY and CDR2 is SMNVEV (reference sequence). The CDR3 coding sequence is TGTGCCAGCAGTTCTCCGGGACAGGCCTACGAGCAGTACTTC. Translated, it gives CASSSPGQAYEQYF.

The V gene is TRBV12-3 or TRBV12-4, the J gene TRBJ2-7; no clear D. The V gene lost 3 bases and the J gene lost 5 bases, with 8 bases spanning the gap. This CDR3 has 12 residues. In nucleotides, the CDR3 is TGTGCCAGCAGTTTTGGAGCACACGAGCAGTACTTC. Translated: CASSFGAHEQYF.

This clone was seen a handful of times. The gene calls are TRBV11-3 and TRBJ2-3, with no clear D. Germline V lookup: CDR1 SGHNT, CDR2 YENEEA. The CDR3 has 11 residues. V lost 8 bases to trimming and J lost 5 bases, with 8 bases between them. The CDR3 bases are TGTGCCAGCGGTTTCGGAGATACGCAGTATTTT. Its protein is CASGFGDTQYF.

The J gene is TRBJ2-6, the V gene TRBV30, with D unclear. Trimming removed 5 bases from V and 3 bases from J, with 11 bases in between. CDR1 and CDR2 from the germline V gene are GTSNPN and SVGIG (reference sequence). This CDR3 region has 14 residues. The CDR3 spells CAWGTVLGANVLTF. The CDR3 nucleotides read TGTGCCTGGGGTACAGTGCTTGGGGCCAACGTCCTGACTTTC.

Concerning this clone: The sample has other DNA sequences that encode this CDR3 too. The chain carries TRBV18 and TRBJ2-5; 7 nucleotides match TRBD1. This CDR3 is 14 amino acids long. V shed 6 bases, J shed 1 base, and the junction held 5 bases outside the gene matches. Germline CDR1 and CDR2: KGHSH and LQKENI. Written as DNA, the CDR3 is TGTGCCAGCTCCCCAAGACAGGGCCAAGAGACCCAGTACTTC. Protein: CASSPRQGQETQYF. The variable domain in full, completed from reference TRBV18 and TRBJ2-5, reads NAGVMQNPRHLVRRRGQEARLRCSPMKGHSHVYWYRQLPEEGLKFMVYLQKENIIDESGMPKERFSAEFPKEGPSILRIQQVVRGDSAAYFCASSPRQGQETQYFGPGTRLLVL.

The genes are TRBV28 and TRBJ1-2; D is ambiguous. The V gene lost 6 bases and the J gene lost 8 bases, with 22 bases spanning the gap. CDR3 size: 15 residues. Germline V gene data show CDR1 as MDHEN and CDR2 as SYDVKM. The CDR3 region has the DNA TGTGCCAGCAGCCCCCTTCTCTCTCCTCGTATGGGCTACACCTTC. Encoded protein: CASSPLLSPRMGYTF.

This chain connects TRBV9 to TRBJ2-1; TRBD1 is a possible D gene (7 bases). The CDR3 has 15 amino acids. Trimming removed 4 bases at V and 4 bases at J, with 15 bases between. From germline, CDR1 is SGDLS and CDR2 YYNGEE. The CDR3 DNA is TGTGCCAGCAGCCCGGGGGCAGGGGGGTACAATGAGCAGTTCTTC. Translating it yields CASSPGAGGYNEQFF.

The CDR3 loop reads CASSFGLPGNYGYTF. CDR3 DNA: TGTGCCAGCAGCTTTGGGCTTCCTGGAAACTATGGCTACACCTTC. This chain joins TRBV7-9 and TRBJ1-2; D is unresolved. This CDR3 is built from 15 residues. With 3 bases removed from V and 2 bases from J, the gap between germline ends came to 13 bases. CDR1 is SEHNR and CDR2 is FQNEAQ in the germline V gene (reference sequence).

The chain combines TRBV27 with TRBJ1-2, with 10 bases that match TRBD1. The CDR3 is made up of 15 amino acids. Germline V lookup: CDR1 MNHEY, CDR2 SMNVEV (reference sequence). J was trimmed by 2 bases and V by 7 bases; bases with no gene match: 7. The CDR3: CASNDRQGANYGYTF. CDR3 coding DNA: TGTGCCAGCAACGATAGACAGGGGGCCAACTATGGCTACACCTTC.

This rearrangement joins TRBV2 to TRBJ1-2; possibly TRBD1 for D (5 bases). The CDR3 has 12 amino acids. V was pared by 8 bases and J by 5 bases, with 12 bases between. Per germline, CDR1 SNHLY and CDR2 FYNNEI. CDR3 loop: CASYGDSYGYTF. CDR3 nucleotide sequence: TGTGCCAGCTACGGGGACTCTTATGGCTACACCTTC.

This chain joins TRBV5-1 and TRBJ2-1; 10 bases agree with TRBD1. V lost 0 bases to trimming and J lost 6 bases; unmatched junction nucleotides: 3. Germline V gene lookup returns CDR1 SGHRS and CDR2 YFSETQ. The CDR3 covers 15 residues. CDR3 nucleotide sequence: TGCGCCAGCAGCTTGGAGAGGACAGGGGGCAATGAGCAGTTCTTC. Translated: CASSLERTGGNEQFF. The full variable domain, completed using reference TRBV5-1 and TRBJ2-1, is KAGVTQTPRYLIKTRGQQVTLSCSPISGHRSVSWYQQTPGQGLQFLFEYFSETQRNKGNFPGRFSGRQFSNSRSEMNVSTLELGDSALYLCASSLERTGGNEQFFGPGTRLTVL.

V and J are TRBV3-1 (or the pseudogene TRBV3-2) and TRBJ1-2; D is uncertain. V dropped 2 bases and J dropped 0 bases, with 10 bases sitting between them. Germline-derived CDR1 and CDR2 are LGHDT and YNNKEL (reference sequence). The CDR3 contains 15 residues. CDR3 nucleotide sequence: TGTGCCAGCAGCCAATACAGAAAAGCTAACTATGGCTACACCTTC. This encodes CASSQYRKANYGYTF.

The chain carries TRBV5-6 and TRBJ2-7, with 11 bases matching TRBD1. CDR3 length: 18 amino acids. V dropped 4 bases and J dropped 2; count of bases not matched to a gene: 14. CDR1 and CDR2 from the germline V gene are SGHDT and YYEEEE. CDR3 nucleotide sequence: TGTGCCAGCAGCCCATACCATCACCGGGACAGGGGGGCCTACGAGCAGTACTTC. Its translation is CASSPYHHRDRGAYEQYF.

V gene TRBV5-1 combines with J gene TRBJ2-7; TRBD2 matches 9 bases. The CDR3 contains 16 residues. The junction had 11 bases not matched to a gene; V was cut back by 4 bases and J by 3 bases. CDR1 is SGHRS, CDR2 YFSETQ, per germline. Here the CDR3 reads CASSQAPTSGYYEQYF. DNA of the CDR3: TGCGCCAGCAGCCAAGCCCCTACTAGCGGGTACTACGAGCAGTACTTC.

This clone was seen once. The V gene is TRBV7-6, the J gene TRBJ2-5; the D is unclear. Trimming shortened V by 2 bases and J by 2 bases, and 9 bases separated the two germline ends. The length of the CDR3 is 14 residues. Looked up from germline, CDR1 is SGHVS and CDR2 is FNYEAQ. The CDR3 is CASSLIPGQETQYF. Written as DNA, the CDR3 is TGTGCCAGCAGCTTAATTCCCGGGCAAGAGACCCAGTACTTC.

The J gene is TRBJ2-3, the V gene TRBV4-1, with 8 bases matching TRBD2. The J segment lost 3 bases and the V segment lost 0 bases, leaving 5 bases of the junction unmatched. CDR1 is MGHRA and CDR2 is YSYEKL in the germline V gene. The length of the CDR3 is 16 residues. The chain's CDR3 is CASSQEEAGVTDTQYF. CDR3 nucleotide sequence: TGCGCCAGCAGCCAAGAAGAAGCGGGAGTGACAGATACGCAGTATTTT.

V usage is TRBV18 and J usage is TRBJ1-5, with TRBD1 as a possible D gene (5 bases). CDR3 size: 14 residues. The ends were cut back, 3 bases at V and 6 bases at J, with 12 bases in the middle. Germline assignment: CDR1 KGHSH and CDR2 LQKENI. In DNA, the CDR3 is TGTGCCAGCTCACCCCAGGGTTCGGGTCAGCCCCAGCATTTT. Translation gives CASSPQGSGQPQHF.

The CDR3, as DNA: TGTGCCACCAGCAGGACAGGTAGGGATGAGCAGTTCTTC. It is translated as CATSRTGRDEQFF. V usage is TRBV15 and J usage is TRBJ2-1, with D possibly being TRBD1 (6 bases). CDR1 is LNHNV and CDR2 is YYDKDF in the germline V gene (reference sequence). The CDR3 length is 13 residues. With 3 bases removed from V and 8 bases from J, the gap between germline ends came to 11 bases.

This chain connects TRBV24-1 to TRBJ1-2; perhaps TRBD1 as D (6 bases). Germline V CDR1 and CDR2: KGHDR, SFDVKD. This CDR3 has 14 residues. V was pared by 3 bases and J by 3 bases, with 10 bases between. Here the CDR3 reads CATSDPQGYYGYTF. The CDR3 nucleotides are TGTGCCACCAGTGATCCACAGGGCTACTATGGCTACACCTTC.

Note on this clone: The same CDR3 is also encoded by other DNA sequences in this sample. The chain has TRBV27 and TRBJ2-1, with 9 positions matching TRBD2. V dropped 5 bases and J dropped 4; count of bases not matched to a gene: 3. This CDR3 has 14 residues. Germline-derived CDR1 and CDR2 are MNHEY and SMNVEV (reference sequence). DNA of the CDR3: TGTGCCAGCAGTCCGGCGGGGGGGTACAATGAGCAGTTCTTC. It is translated as CASSPAGGYNEQFF.

The J gene is TRBJ2-3, the V gene TRBV5-1; TRBD2 matches at 7 bases. Germline trimming cut 0 bases from V and 1 base from J; bases unmatched to any gene: 5. The CDR3 consists of 16 residues. The V gene's germline CDR1 is SGHRS and CDR2 YFSETQ. This chain's CDR3 is CASSLGLAARTDTQYF. DNA of the CDR3: TGCGCCAGCAGCTTGGGTCTAGCGGCCCGCACAGATACGCAGTATTTT.

This clone was observed a few times. V is TRBV19 and J is TRBJ1-4; 8 bases are shared with TRBD1. This CDR3 has 16 amino acids. Germline CDR1 reads LNHDA; CDR2 reads SQIVND (reference sequence). J was trimmed by 2 bases and V by 10 bases; bases with no gene match: 12. DNA for the CDR3: TGTGCCACAGGACAGGGAAAGTATATCACTAATGAAAAACTGTTTTTT. Protein: CATGQGKYITNEKLFF.

The chain uses TRBV30 and TRBJ2-5; TRBD2 is a possible D gene (6 bases). The germline gives CDR1 GTSNPN, CDR2 SVGIG (reference sequence). This CDR3 is built from 12 residues. V lost 8 bases to trimming and J lost 4 bases, with 14 bases between them. The CDR3 loop reads CAASGVGETQYF. The CDR3 nucleotides read TGTGCCGCCTCGGGAGTTGGAGAGACCCAGTACTTC.

CDR3 sequence (DNA): TGCGCCAGCAGCTTGGAACAGGGGATGCTCAATGAGCAGTTCTTC. Its translation is CASSLEQGMLNEQFF. This chain uses TRBV5-1 with TRBJ2-1; 7 bases are a match to TRBD1. J gave up 6 bases and V 0 bases, and 6 bases lay outside the gene matches. This CDR3 has 15 amino acids. The germline gives CDR1 SGHRS, CDR2 YFSETQ. Using reference TRBV5-1 and TRBJ2-1 for the parts outside the CDR3, the full variable domain is KAGVTQTPRYLIKTRGQQVTLSCSPISGHRSVSWYQQTPGQGLQFLFEYFSETQRNKGNFPGRFSGRQFSNSRSEMNVSTLELGDSALYLCASSLEQGMLNEQFFGPGTRLTVL.

The CDR3 DNA reads TGTGCCAGCTCACCGGACAGTACTCAGCCCCAGCATTTT. Translated, it gives CASSPDSTQPQHF. This chain joins TRBV18 and TRBJ1-5; D might be TRBD1 (6 bases). The CDR3 length is 13 residues. CDR1 is KGHSH, CDR2 LQKENI, per germline. Between the trimmed V and J ends, which lost 3 bases and 6 bases, there was a span of 9 bases.

This clone was seen more than once but under ten times. The rearrangement links TRBV27 to TRBJ2-4, with a weak D call TRBD2 (5 bases). CDR3 length equals 14 residues. Germline CDR1 reads MNHEY; CDR2 reads SMNVEV (reference sequence). V was cut by 4 bases and J by 0 bases, with 7 bases left in between. CDR3 nucleotides: TGTGCCAGCAGTTCCGGACTAGCCAAAAACATTCAGTACTTC. Protein sequence: CASSSGLAKNIQYF.